Shown below are 30 T cell receptor beta chains from a single sample sequenced in a study of type 1 regulatory T cells. TCRdb reprocessed the reads with MiXCR, giving one entry per CDR3 protein. The sample includes fewer than 80,000 distinct CDR3 sequences, less than 25% of them seen just once. General study findings and limits: Compared with non-Tr1 cells, Tr1 cells showed a narrower TCR repertoire.

No antigen has been identified for these receptors. The source material was cultured type 1 regulatory T (Tr1) cells, either the whole culture or a sorted fraction (not recorded which). The receptors shown here come from a human donor in good health.

This clonotype was counted between two and nine times. The chain is built from TRBV25-1 and TRBJ1-4, with unresolved D. This CDR3 has 13 residues. Germline V gives CDR1 MGHDK, CDR2 SYGVNS. V was pared by 3 bases and J by 4 bases, with 6 bases between. The chain's CDR3 is CASSEGSNEKLFF. The DNA of the CDR3 is TGTGCCAGCAGTGAGGGTAGTAATGAAAAACTGTTTTTT.

The V call is TRBV15, the J call TRBJ1-6, with D tentatively TRBD1 (5 bases). The CDR3 contains 14 residues. V lost 5 bases and J 9 bases, leaving 14 bases between the germline ends. Germline V lookup: CDR1 LNHNV, CDR2 YYDKDF (reference sequence). The CDR3 loop reads CATSADSTGSPLHF. The DNA for the CDR3 is TGTGCCACCAGCGCCGACAGCACGGGTTCACCCCTCCACTTT.

This chain connects TRBV6-1 to TRBJ2-1; D tentatively reads TRBD1 or TRBD2 (7 bases each). This CDR3 is built from 14 residues. Germline CDR1 is MNHNS and CDR2 is SASEGT. V was trimmed by 1 base and J by 11 bases, leaving 15 bases between them. The CDR3 sequence is CASSEGQGLHKQFF. The CDR3 DNA reads TGTGCCAGCAGTGAAGGACAGGGACTACATAAGCAGTTCTTC.

This rearrangement joins TRBV7-8 to TRBJ2-7; no definite D call. This CDR3 is 12 amino acids long. Between the trimmed V and J ends, which lost 8 bases and 0 bases, there was a span of 8 bases. CDR1 SGHVS and CDR2 FQNEAQ come from the germline V gene. CDR3 sequence (DNA): TGTGCCAGCGTGGCGAGCTCCTACGAGCAGTACTTC. Translating gives CASVASSYEQYF. The variable domain in full, completed from reference TRBV7-8 and TRBJ2-7, reads GAGVSQSPRYKVAKRGQDVALRCDPISGHVSLFWYQQALGQGPEFLTYFQNEAQLDKSGLPSDRFFAERPEGSVSTLKIQRTQQEDSAVYLCASVASSYEQYFGPGTRLTVT.

The sample holds a few counts of this clonotype. The chain links TRBV27 to TRBJ2-7, with 11 nucleotides matching TRBD1. This CDR3 is 14 amino acids long. J gave up 3 bases and V 5 bases, and 3 bases lay outside the gene matches. The germline gives CDR1 MNHEY, CDR2 SMNVEV (reference sequence). The CDR3 DNA reads as TGTGCCAGCAGTCGGACAGGGGGCGGCTACGAGCAGTACTTC. The encoded protein is CASSRTGGGYEQYF.

This CDR3 reads CASRGAGGGVGETQYF. CDR3 bases: TGTGCCAGCAGGGGAGCGGGAGGTGGAGTGGGAGAGACCCAGTACTTC. The chain combines TRBV28 with TRBJ2-5, with 9 nucleotides matching TRBD2. J lost 4 bases, V lost 6 bases, and 12 bases had no gene match. The CDR3 consists of 16 residues. Germline CDR1 is MDHEN and CDR2 is SYDVKM.

This chain links TRBV7-8 with TRBJ2-7, with D tentatively TRBD1 (6 bases). Germline lookup yields CDR1 SGHVS and CDR2 FQNEAQ. The CDR3 totals 14 residues. V was shortened by 5 bases and J by 2 bases, with 13 bases between the two germline ends. This CDR3 reads CASSQNRVPYEQYF. DNA for the CDR3: TGTGCCAGCAGCCAAAACAGGGTCCCCTACGAGCAGTACTTC.

V and J are TRBV30 and TRBJ2-1; TRBD2 agrees at 8 bases. The V segment lost 2 bases and the J segment 10 bases; nucleotides outside the gene matches: 4. Germline CDR1 GTSNPN, CDR2 SVGIG (reference sequence). The CDR3 contains 12 residues. The CDR3 DNA is TGTGCCTGGAGTCGGGGGGGAGGCGAGCAGTTCTTC. It yields the protein CAWSRGGGEQFF.

Many counts were recorded for this clonotype. The chain combines TRBV3-2 with TRBJ2-1; the table gives TRBD2 as D, unverified against the DNA. TRBV3-2 represents a pseudogene. The CDR3 sequence is 16 residues long. The CDR3 loop is CASSQGGGRDYNEQFF. CDR3 DNA sequence: TGTGCCAGCAGCCAAGGGGGCGGGAGGGATTACAATGAGCAGTTCTTC.

The rearrangement joins TRBV18 to TRBJ1-5; D is uncertain. The V gene's germline CDR1 is KGHSH and CDR2 LQKENI. The CDR3 sequence is 16 residues long. V lost 2 bases to trimming and J lost 2 bases, with 13 bases between them. The CDR3 DNA sequence: TGTGCCAGCTCACCATGGCCCCCGGGCCGCAATCAGCCCCAGCATTTT. Protein: CASSPWPPGRNQPQHF. Full variable domain (outside the CDR3, taken from reference TRBV18 and TRBJ1-5): NAGVMQNPRHLVRRRGQEARLRCSPMKGHSHVYWYRQLPEEGLKFMVYLQKENIIDESGMPKERFSAEFPKEGPSILRIQQVVRGDSAAYFCASSPWPPGRNQPQHFGDGTRLSIL.

The chain employs TRBV5-1 and TRBJ1-5; TRBD1 might be the D (6 bases). CDR1 and CDR2 (germline): SGHRS, YFSETQ. The length of the CDR3 is 15 residues. The V end lost 1 base, the J end lost 4 bases, and 12 bases lay between the germline ends. The CDR3 DNA reads as TGCGCCAGCAGCTTGACCGGGACATGGAATCAGCCCCAGCATTTT. Residues: CASSLTGTWNQPQHF.

This clonotype was found a few times. V and J are TRBV27 and TRBJ2-7; TRBD1 aligns across 7 bases. Unmatched junction bases numbered 1, after V lost 2 bases and J lost 3 bases. Per germline, CDR1 MNHEY and CDR2 SMNVEV (reference sequence). This CDR3 is built from 13 residues. Written as DNA, the CDR3 is TGTGCCAGCAGTTTAGGACAGGACTACGAGCAGTACTTC. Translating it yields CASSLGQDYEQYF.

This clonotype was seen more than once but under ten times. The chain couples TRBV28 to TRBJ1-5, with D hard to call. Germline V lookup: CDR1 MDHEN, CDR2 SYDVKM. V lost 5 bases and J 6 bases, leaving 11 bases between the germline ends. The CDR3 length is 13 residues. The CDR3 loop reads CASSLTRLQPQHF. Here the CDR3 DNA reads TGTGCCAGCAGTCTAACAAGACTTCAGCCCCAGCATTTT.

In the case of this clonotype: This likely traces to a read error, being one base from a far larger clone. V is TRBV7-2 and J is TRBJ2-1; D call uncertain. Between the trimmed V and J ends, which lost 4 bases and 13 bases, there was a span of 14 bases. The germline CDR1 and CDR2 sequences are SGHTA and FQGNSA. This CDR3 is 12 amino acids long. The CDR3 DNA follows: TGTGCCAGCAGCTCGAACAGAGAGACCCAGTTCTTC. Its protein product is CASSSNRETQFF. Complete variable domain (other parts from reference TRBV7-2 and TRBJ2-1): GAGVSQSPSNKVTEKGKDVELRCDPISGHTALYWYRQSLGQGLEFLIYFQGNSAPDKSGLPSDRFSAERTGGSVSTLTIQRTQQEDSAVYLCASSSNRETQFFGPGTRLTVL.

The gene calls are TRBV28 and TRBJ1-1, with D possibly being TRBD1 (6 bases). The CDR3 length is 17 residues. Trimming took off 7 bases at V and 0 bases at J, with 21 bases between the two ends. Germline values: CDR1 MDHEN, CDR2 SYDVKM. The CDR3 reads CASIPTGGIKMNTEAFF. DNA of the CDR3: TGTGCCAGCATCCCTACGGGGGGCATCAAAATGAACACTGAAGCTTTCTTT.

This rearrangement joins TRBV14 to TRBJ1-6; D gene unclear. CDR1 is SGHDN and CDR2 is FVKESK in the germline V gene. Trimming removed 0 bases from V and 10 bases from J, with 7 bases in between. The CDR3 has 13 residues. CDR3 sequence: CASSQELGSPLHF. The CDR3 DNA is TGTGCCAGCAGCCAAGAATTGGGATCACCCCTCCACTTT.

In its sample, this clonotype was seen many times. The CDR3 reads CASRLTDTQYF. CDR3 DNA sequence: TGCGCCAGCAGATTAACAGATACGCAGTATTTT. This chain connects TRBV5-1 to TRBJ2-3, with D uncertain. This CDR3 has 11 residues. The ends were cut back, 5 bases at V and 3 bases at J, with 4 bases in the middle. Looked up from germline, CDR1 is SGHRS and CDR2 is YFSETQ.

This chain uses TRBV5-4 with TRBJ2-7, with 11 bases fitting TRBD2. CDR3 length: 15 amino acids. CDR1 and CDR2 from the germline V gene are SGHNT and YYREEE (reference sequence). Losses at the gene ends were 4 bases for V and 8 bases for J; bases not matched to a gene: 11. CDR3 nucleotide sequence: TGTGCCAGCAGCCCGGCGACTAGCGGGATCTTGAAGCAGTACTTC. It encodes CASSPATSGILKQYF.

V usage is TRBV20-1 and J usage is TRBJ2-7; D is perhaps TRBD1 or TRBD2 (5 bases each). V shed 3 bases and J shed 1 base, with 7 bases lying between them. Germline CDR1 reads DFQATT; CDR2 reads SNEGSKA (reference sequence). The length of the CDR3 is 12 residues. CDR3 nucleotides: TGCAGTGCTAGGGGACCATCCTACGAGCAGTACTTC. Translated, it gives CSARGPSYEQYF.

This clonotype appeared a few times. The gene calls are TRBV12-3 or TRBV12-4 and TRBJ2-3; possibly TRBD2 for D (5 bases). Between the trimmed V and J ends, which lost 3 bases and 6 bases, there was a span of 7 bases. CDR3 length: 12 residues. This CDR3 reads CASSLAGDTQYF. The CDR3, as DNA: TGTGCCAGCAGTTTGGCGGGTGATACGCAGTATTTT.

In its sample, this clonotype was seen many times. The chain joins TRBV29-1 to TRBJ2-5, with D unresolved. Trimming pared 1 base from V and 2 bases from J, leaving 5 bases between. Germline V gives CDR1 SQVTM, CDR2 ANQGSEA. This CDR3 is built from 12 residues. The DNA of the CDR3 is TGCAGCGTTGAAGGGTATCAAGAGACCCAGTACTTC. Its protein product is CSVEGYQETQYF.

This clonotype was counted ten times or more. V is TRBV11-2 and J is TRBJ2-5; no firm D call. CDR3 length equals 14 residues. V lost 1 base, J lost 2 bases, and 8 bases lay in between. CDR1 is SGHAT and CDR2 is FQNNGV in the germline V gene. CDR3 residues: CASSLGHLQETQYF. CDR3 nucleotide sequence: TGTGCCAGCAGCTTAGGACACTTACAAGAGACCCAGTACTTC.

This clonotype came up once. It may be a read error: a sequence one base away is much more abundant. This chain links TRBV6-2 or TRBV6-3 with TRBJ1-1; D not certain. CDR3 length: 12 residues. Looked up from germline, CDR1 is MNHEY and CDR2 is SVGEGT. The CDR3 region has the DNA TGTGCCAGCAGGAAGGCGAACGCTGAAGCTTTCTTT. Residues: CASRKANAEAFF.

This clonotype was seen a few times. The chain joins TRBV20-1 to TRBJ2-5; D could derive from TRBD1 or TRBD2 (6 bases each). The germline gives CDR1 DFQATT, CDR2 SNEGSKA (reference sequence). The ends were cut back, 5 bases at V and 3 bases at J, with 19 bases in the middle. The CDR3 has 15 residues. In DNA form, the CDR3 reads TGCAGTGCTGACTGGACCGGGGGCCTCAAAGAGACCCAGTACTTC. It translates to CSADWTGGLKETQYF.

This clonotype was found a few times. The gene calls are TRBV10-3 and TRBJ2-7; 8 bases match TRBD2. This CDR3 has 14 residues. Germline V gene sequence: CDR1 ENHRY, CDR2 SYGVKD. The trim removed 3 bases at V and 5 bases at J, leaving 6 bases unmatched. The CDR3 DNA reads as TGTGCCATCAGTGATCGAGCGGGAGTCCACGAGCAGTACTTC. Encoded protein: CAISDRAGVHEQYF.

Only a few counts were recorded for this clonotype. This chain joins TRBV30 and TRBJ1-5, with D hard to call. The CDR3 runs to 13 residues. The germline V gene has CDR1 GTSNPN and CDR2 SVGIG (reference sequence). The V and J ends lost 0 bases and 4 bases respectively, with 7 bases between them. The CDR3 nucleotides read TGTGCCTGGAGTGTAGATGGAAATCAGCCCCAGCATTTT. Translating it yields CAWSVDGNQPQHF.

This clonotype showed up many times. The rearrangement uses TRBV9 and TRBJ1-1, with D tentatively TRBD1 (5 bases). CDR1 SGDLS and CDR2 YYNGEE come from the germline V gene. This CDR3 spans 14 amino acids. V was shortened by 2 bases and J by 4 bases, with 12 bases between the two germline ends. In DNA, the CDR3 is TGTGCCAGCAGCGTTCTTGGGGCAGTCACTGAAGCTTTCTTT. As protein: CASSVLGAVTEAFF.

The chain employs TRBV4-2 and TRBJ2-3, with unresolved D. CDR1 is LGHNA and CDR2 is YNFKEQ in the germline V gene. Trimming stripped 4 bases from V and 4 bases from J, with 9 bases between. This CDR3 region has 13 residues. The CDR3 is CASSLEFPDTQYF. DNA of the CDR3: TGTGCCAGCAGCCTAGAGTTCCCAGATACGCAGTATTTT.

This chain connects TRBV27 to TRBJ2-5; possibly TRBD2 for D (7 bases). The CDR3 consists of 15 residues. Germline CDR1 is MNHEY and CDR2 is SMNVEV (reference sequence). Trimming cost V 6 bases and J 2 bases, with 16 bases left between them. CDR3 bases: TGTGCCAGCAGCGCACGGGGGGCCCCACAAGAGACCCAGTACTTC. Amino acids: CASSARGAPQETQYF.

This clonotype was counted between two and nine times. The genes are TRBV12-2 and TRBJ1-5. TRBV12-2 is labeled a pseudogene. The CDR3 loop spans 19 amino acids. DNA for the CDR3: TGTGCAAGTCGCTTAAGGCCTAAAGCTGCCCAATATAGCAATCAGCCCCAGCATTTT. This encodes CASRLRPKAAQYSNQPQHF.